The T cell receptor beta chain described here comes from a study of T cell clonotyping in hematopoietic cell transplantation. Study in general: Recipients' pretransplant samples followed cytoreduction. Study outcomes and limitations: Pathologically expanded recipient clonotypes increased progressively from day 30 to day 180 as diversity fell.

A remark on this clone: Its specificity is unknown.

Time point: recipient sample about 28 days before transplant, after cytoreduction. Blood collection times were about day -28 and days 30, 100, 180 posttransplant. Sequencing used immunoSEQ multiplex PCR; TCRdb keeps in-frame clones, though not all of them. The sample lists roughly 30,000 clones; 82% were seen once. Germline V gene sequence: CDR1 SGHVS, CDR2 FQNEAQ. The CDR3 runs 14 residues. V gave up 1 base and J gave up 7 bases, with 13 bases separating them. The gene calls are TRBV7-8 and TRBJ1-1; D is perhaps TRBD1 (5 bases). The TCR originated in a man between 40 and 49 years old with acute myeloid leukemia. Some clones in this sample may be carry-over from other donors' samples. This specimen consisted of peripheral blood mononuclear cells, obtained before stem cell transplant. The CDR3 nucleotides read TGTGCCAGCAGCTTAGGGGGGACCGGGGGTGAAGCTTTCTTT. Translating gives CASSLGGTGGEAFF.